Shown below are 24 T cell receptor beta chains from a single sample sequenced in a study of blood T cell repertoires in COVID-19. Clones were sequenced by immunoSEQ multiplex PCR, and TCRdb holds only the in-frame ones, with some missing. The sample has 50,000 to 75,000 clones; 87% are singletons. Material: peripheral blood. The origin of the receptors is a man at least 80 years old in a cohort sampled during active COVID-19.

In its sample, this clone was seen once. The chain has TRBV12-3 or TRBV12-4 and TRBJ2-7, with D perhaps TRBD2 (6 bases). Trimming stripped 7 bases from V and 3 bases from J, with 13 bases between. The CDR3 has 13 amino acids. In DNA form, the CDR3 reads TGTGCCAGCACTCCGGGACTTATCTACGAGCAGTACTTC. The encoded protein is CASTPGLIYEQYF.

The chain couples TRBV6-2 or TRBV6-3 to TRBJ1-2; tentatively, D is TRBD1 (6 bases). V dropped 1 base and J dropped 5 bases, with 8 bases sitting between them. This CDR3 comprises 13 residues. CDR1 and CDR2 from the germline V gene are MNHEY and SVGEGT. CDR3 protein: CASSYLDSYGYTF. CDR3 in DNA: TGTGCCAGCAGTTACTTGGACAGTTATGGCTACACCTTC.

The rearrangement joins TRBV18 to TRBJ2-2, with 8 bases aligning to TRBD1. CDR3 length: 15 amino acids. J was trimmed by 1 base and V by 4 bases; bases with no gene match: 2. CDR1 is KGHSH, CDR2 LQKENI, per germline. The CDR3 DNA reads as TGTGCCAGCTCACAAGGGACAGGGAACACCGGGGAGCTGTTTTTT. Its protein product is CASSQGTGNTGELFF.

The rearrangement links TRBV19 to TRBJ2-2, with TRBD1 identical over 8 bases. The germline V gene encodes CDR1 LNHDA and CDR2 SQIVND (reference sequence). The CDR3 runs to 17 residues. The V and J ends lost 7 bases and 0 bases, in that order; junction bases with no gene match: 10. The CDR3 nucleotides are TGTGCCAGTAATATTAGGCAGGGGGCGACGAACACCGGGGAGCTGTTTTTT. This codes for CASNIRQGATNTGELFF.

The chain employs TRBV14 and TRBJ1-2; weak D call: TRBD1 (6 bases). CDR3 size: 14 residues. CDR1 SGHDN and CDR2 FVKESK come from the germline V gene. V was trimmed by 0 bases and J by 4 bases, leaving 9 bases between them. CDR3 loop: CASSQDQGIYGYTF. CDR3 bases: TGTGCCAGCAGCCAAGATCAGGGGATCTATGGCTACACCTTC.

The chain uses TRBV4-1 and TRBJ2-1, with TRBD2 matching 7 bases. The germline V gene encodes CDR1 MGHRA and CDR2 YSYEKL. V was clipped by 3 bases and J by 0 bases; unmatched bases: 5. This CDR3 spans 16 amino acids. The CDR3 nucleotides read TGCGCCAGCAGCCAGGGGGGGGGTCGCTCCTACAATGAGCAGTTCTTC. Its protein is CASSQGGGRSYNEQFF.

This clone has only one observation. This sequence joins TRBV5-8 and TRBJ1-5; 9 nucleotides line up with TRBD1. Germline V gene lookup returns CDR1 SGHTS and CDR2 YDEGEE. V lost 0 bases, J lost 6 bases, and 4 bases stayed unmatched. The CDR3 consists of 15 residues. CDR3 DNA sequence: TGTGCCAGCAGCTTGGGCGGACAGGGGATTCAGCCCCAGCATTTT. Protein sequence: CASSLGGQGIQPQHF.

CDR3 sequence: CASRQGAETQYF. Here the CDR3 DNA reads TGTGCCAGCAGACAGGGGGCCGAGACCCAGTACTTC. The chain has TRBV27 and TRBJ2-5, with 9 bases identical to TRBD1. Trimming at V came to 6 bases and at J to 5 bases, leaving 1 base not matched to a gene. The germline V gene has CDR1 MNHEY and CDR2 SMNVEV (reference sequence). The CDR3 has 12 residues.

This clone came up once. The DNA for the CDR3 is TGTGCCAGCAGCTTTCAGGGGAACATGGACAATGAGCAGTTCTTC. Translation gives CASSFQGNMDNEQFF. The chain combines TRBV5-5 with TRBJ2-1, with a possible D match to TRBD1 (6 bases). Trimming shortened V by 2 bases and J by 5 bases, and 14 bases separated the two germline ends. CDR1 and CDR2 from the germline V gene are SGHKS and YYEKEE (reference sequence). The CDR3 sequence is 15 residues long.

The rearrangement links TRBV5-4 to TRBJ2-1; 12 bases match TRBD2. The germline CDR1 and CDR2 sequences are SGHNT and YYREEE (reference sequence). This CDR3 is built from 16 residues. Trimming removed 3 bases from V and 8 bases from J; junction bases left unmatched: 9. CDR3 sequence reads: CASSSRLAGEGDEQFF. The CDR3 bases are TGTGCCAGCAGCTCAAGACTAGCGGGAGAGGGCGATGAGCAGTTCTTC.

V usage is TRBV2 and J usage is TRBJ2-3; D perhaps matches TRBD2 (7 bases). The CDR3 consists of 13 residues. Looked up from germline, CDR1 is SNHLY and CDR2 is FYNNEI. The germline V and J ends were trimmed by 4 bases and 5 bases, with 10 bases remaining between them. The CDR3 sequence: CASSVGGRDTQYF. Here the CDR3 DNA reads TGTGCCAGCAGTGTCGGGGGGCGAGATACGCAGTATTTT. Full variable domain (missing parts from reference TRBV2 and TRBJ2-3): EPEVTQTPSHQVTQMGQEVILRCVPISNHLYFYWYRQILGQKVEFLVSFYNNEISEKSEIFDDQFSVERPDGSNFTLKIRSTKLEDSAMYFCASSVGGRDTQYFGPGTRLTVL.

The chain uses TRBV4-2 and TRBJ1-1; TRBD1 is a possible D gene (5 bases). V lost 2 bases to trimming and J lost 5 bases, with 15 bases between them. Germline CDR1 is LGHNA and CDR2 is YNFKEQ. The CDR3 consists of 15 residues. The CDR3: CASSQQGREGTEAFF. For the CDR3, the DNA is TGTGCCAGCAGCCAACAAGGCAGGGAAGGAACTGAAGCTTTCTTT.

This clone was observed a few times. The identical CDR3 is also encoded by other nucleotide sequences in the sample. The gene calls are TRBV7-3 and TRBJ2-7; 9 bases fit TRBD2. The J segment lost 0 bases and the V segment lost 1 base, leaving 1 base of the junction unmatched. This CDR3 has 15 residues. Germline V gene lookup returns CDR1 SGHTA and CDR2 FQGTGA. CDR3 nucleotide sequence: TGTGCCAGCAGCTTAAGTAGCGGGAGCTCCTACGAGCAGTACTTC. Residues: CASSLSSGSSYEQYF. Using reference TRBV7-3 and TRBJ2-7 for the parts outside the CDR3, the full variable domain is GAGVSQTPSNKVTEKGKYVELRCDPISGHTALYWYRQSLGQGPEFLIYFQGTGAADDSGLPNDRFFAVRPEGSVSTLKIQRTERGDSAVYLCASSLSSGSSYEQYFGPGTRLTVT.

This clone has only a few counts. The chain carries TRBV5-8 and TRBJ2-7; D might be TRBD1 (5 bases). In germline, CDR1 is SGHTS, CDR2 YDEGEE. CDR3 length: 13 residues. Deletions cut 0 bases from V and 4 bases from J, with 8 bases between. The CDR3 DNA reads TGTGCCAGCAGCTTGGCAGGGTCTTACGAGCAGTACTTC. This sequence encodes CASSLAGSYEQYF.

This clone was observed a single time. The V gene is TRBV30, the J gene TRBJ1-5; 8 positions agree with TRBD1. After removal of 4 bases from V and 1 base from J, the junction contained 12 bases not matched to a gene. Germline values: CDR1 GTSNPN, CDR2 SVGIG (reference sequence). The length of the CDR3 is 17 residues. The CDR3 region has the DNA TGTGCCTGGAATTCTCAGGGGGCGGGGGACAGCAATCAGCCCCAGCATTTT. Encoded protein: CAWNSQGAGDSNQPQHF.

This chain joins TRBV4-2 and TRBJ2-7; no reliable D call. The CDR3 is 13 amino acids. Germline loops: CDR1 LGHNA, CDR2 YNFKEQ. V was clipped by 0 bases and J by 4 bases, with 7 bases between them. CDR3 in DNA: TGTGCCAGCAGCCAAGATTTTATGTACGAGCAGTACTTC. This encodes CASSQDFMYEQYF.

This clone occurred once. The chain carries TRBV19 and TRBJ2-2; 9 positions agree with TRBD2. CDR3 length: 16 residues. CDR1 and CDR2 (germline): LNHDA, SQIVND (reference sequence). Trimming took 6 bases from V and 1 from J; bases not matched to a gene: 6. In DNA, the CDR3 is TGTGCCAGTAGCAAAAAACTAGCGGGGAACACCGGGGAGCTGTTTTTT. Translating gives CASSKKLAGNTGELFF.

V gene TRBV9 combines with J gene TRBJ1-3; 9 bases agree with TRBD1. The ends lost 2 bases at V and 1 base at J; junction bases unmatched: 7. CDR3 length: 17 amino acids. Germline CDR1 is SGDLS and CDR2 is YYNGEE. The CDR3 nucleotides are TGTGCCAGCAGCGTCGGGACAGGGAAAATTTCTGGAAACACCATATATTTT. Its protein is CASSVGTGKISGNTIYF.

Written as DNA, the CDR3 is TGTGCCTACAAGGGACAGGGGGTTGGGACTGAAGCTTTCTTT. As protein: CAYKGQGVGTEAFF. The chain links TRBV30 to TRBJ1-1, with TRBD1 matching 11 bases. V gave up 7 bases and J gave up 5 bases; unmatched junction bases: 9. The CDR3 totals 14 residues. CDR1 and CDR2 (germline): GTSNPN, SVGIG (reference sequence).

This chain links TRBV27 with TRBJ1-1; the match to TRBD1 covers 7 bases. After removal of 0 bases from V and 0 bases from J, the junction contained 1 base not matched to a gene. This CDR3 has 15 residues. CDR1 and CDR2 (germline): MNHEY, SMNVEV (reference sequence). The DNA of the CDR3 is TGTGCCAGCAGTTTATCCGGGACAGTGAACACTGAAGCTTTCTTT. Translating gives CASSLSGTVNTEAFF.

The chain's CDR3 is CASSLGLAGETGELFF. Here the CDR3 DNA reads TGTGCCAGCAGCCTAGGACTAGCGGGAGAAACCGGGGAGCTGTTTTTT. This rearrangement joins TRBV5-4 to TRBJ2-2; 13 bases align to TRBD2. After removal of 4 bases from V and 5 bases from J, the junction contained 5 bases not matched to a gene. The CDR3 is 16 amino acids. Germline V lookup: CDR1 SGHNT, CDR2 YYREEE (reference sequence).

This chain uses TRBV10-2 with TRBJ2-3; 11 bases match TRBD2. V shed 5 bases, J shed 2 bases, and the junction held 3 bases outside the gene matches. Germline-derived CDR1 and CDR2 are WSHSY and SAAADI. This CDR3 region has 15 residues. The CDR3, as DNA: TGCGCCAGCAGTCCGGGACTAGCGGACACAGATACGCAGTATTTT. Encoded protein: CASSPGLADTDTQYF.

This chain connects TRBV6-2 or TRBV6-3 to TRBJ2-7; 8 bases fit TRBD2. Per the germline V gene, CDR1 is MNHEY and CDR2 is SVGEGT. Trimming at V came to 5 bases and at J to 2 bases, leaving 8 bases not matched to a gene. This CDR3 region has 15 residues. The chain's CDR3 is CASSLWRGETYEQYF. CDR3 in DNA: TGTGCCAGCAGTCTCTGGCGGGGGGAAACCTACGAGCAGTACTTC.

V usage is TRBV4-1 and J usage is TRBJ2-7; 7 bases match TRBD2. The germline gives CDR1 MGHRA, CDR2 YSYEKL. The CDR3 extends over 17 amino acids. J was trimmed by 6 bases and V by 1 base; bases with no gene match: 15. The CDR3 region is CASSQALSQGGDREQYF. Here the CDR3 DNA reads TGCGCCAGCAGCCAAGCCCTGAGCCAGGGAGGGGACCGCGAGCAGTACTTC.